Listed below are T cell receptor beta chains from one sample, sequenced in a study of blood T cell repertoires in COVID-19. Using immunoSEQ multiplex PCR, the repertoire was profiled, and TCRdb retains in-frame clones only, with some absent. The sample consists of about 54,000 clones, roughly four fifths of them appearing once. The sample taken for sequencing was peripheral blood. These receptors were obtained from a woman aged 55-75 years with acute or convalescent COVID-19. The CDR3 runs from the conserved cysteine through the conserved F or W. The order of the fields is V gene, J gene, D gene, clone size, CDR3 DNA, CDR3 protein. A D gene is named only where the DNA matches it firmly. The size entry is marked missing in some rows and otherwise reads once, few, many or a size class.

>TRBV7-2|TRBJ1-1|.|.
TGTGCCAGCAGCGCTCAGGGGATTCGGGGCACTGAAGCTTTCTTT
CASSAQGIRGTEAFF
>TRBV6-6|TRBJ1-5|TRBD1|.
TGTGCCAGCAGAGGGACAGTTGGCAGCAATCAGCCCCAGCATTTT
CASRGTVGSNQPQHF
>TRBV21-1|TRBJ1-4|.|.
TGTGCCAGCAGCAATCGGTCCCGCCGAGGAGCAACTAATGAAAAACTGTTTTTT
CASSNRSRRGATNEKLFF
>TRBV5-1|TRBJ1-1|TRBD1|few
TGCGCCAGCAGCCAGGGACAGCAGAACACTGAAGCTTTCTTT
CASSQGQQNTEAFF
>TRBV4-1|TRBJ2-5|.|.
TGCGCCAGCGCTTTAGGGAGCCAAGAGACCCAGTACTTC
CASALGSQETQYF
>TRBV2|TRBJ2-3|TRBD2|.
TGTGCCAGCAGTGAATCGAGTAACGGACTAGCGAAGAGCACAGATACGCAGTATTTT
CASSESSNGLAKSTDTQYF
>TRBV2|TRBJ1-1|.|.
TGTGCCAGCAGTGGAGAGTCTTCCACTGAAGCTTTCTTT
CASSGESSTEAFF
>TRBV7-8|TRBJ1-5|.|.
TGTGCCAGCAGCTTATTGGAGGGGACCCGACGGGCCCAGCATTTT
CASSLLEGTRRAQHF
>TRBV3-1/TRBV3-2|TRBJ2-4|.|once
TGTGCCAGCAGCCAAGACGGCAGGGCCATTCAGTACTTC
CASSQDGRAIQYF
>TRBV7-9|TRBJ2-5|.|once
TGTGCCAGCAGCCAACCCTATACCCAGACCCAGTACTTC
CASSQPYTQTQYF
>TRBV7-3|TRBJ2-2|.|.
TGTGCCAGCAGCACAGCAGGGTCCACCGGGGAGCTGTTTTTT
CASSTAGSTGELFF
>TRBV5-4|TRBJ1-1|.|.
TGTGCCAGCAGCTCACTGGAGGGAAACACTGAAGCTTTCTTT
CASSSLEGNTEAFF
>TRBV4-1|TRBJ1-1|.|.
TGCGCCAGCAGCCGTCAGATGAACACTGAAGCTTTCTTT
CASSRQMNTEAFF
>TRBV2|TRBJ1-2|.|.
TGTGCCAGCAGTGGGGTCAGGGCGAACTATGGCTACACCTTC
CASSGVRANYGYTF
>TRBV25-1|TRBJ2-3|.|.
TGTGCCAGCAGTGAATCGGGACTGCGCACAGATACGCAGTATTTT
CASSESGLRTDTQYF
>TRBV7-8|TRBJ2-7|.|.
TGTGCCAGCAGCTTAGCACTTCTCCTTGGCTACGAGCAGTACTTC
CASSLALLLGYEQYF
>TRBV12-3/TRBV12-4|TRBJ2-2|.|.
TGTGCCAGCAGTTCCCTAGCGAGCGGGGAGCTGTTTTTT
CASSSLASGELFF
>TRBV5-5|TRBJ2-3|TRBD2|once
TGTGCTGTGGGGATAGCGGGGGACTCCACAGATACGCAGTATTTT
CAVGIAGDSTDTQYF
>TRBV19|TRBJ2-4|.|.
TGTGCCAGTAGTATAGGTGGGGCCGGAAACATTCAGTACTTC
CASSIGGAGNIQYF
>TRBV6-4|TRBJ1-1|.|once
TGTGCCAGCAGTGAATTGGGCCCCCCGGGGACTGAAGCTTTCTTT
CASSELGPPGTEAFF
>TRBV28|TRBJ2-1|.|once
TGTGCCAGCAAGAGCAATGAGCAGTTCTTC
CASKSNEQFF